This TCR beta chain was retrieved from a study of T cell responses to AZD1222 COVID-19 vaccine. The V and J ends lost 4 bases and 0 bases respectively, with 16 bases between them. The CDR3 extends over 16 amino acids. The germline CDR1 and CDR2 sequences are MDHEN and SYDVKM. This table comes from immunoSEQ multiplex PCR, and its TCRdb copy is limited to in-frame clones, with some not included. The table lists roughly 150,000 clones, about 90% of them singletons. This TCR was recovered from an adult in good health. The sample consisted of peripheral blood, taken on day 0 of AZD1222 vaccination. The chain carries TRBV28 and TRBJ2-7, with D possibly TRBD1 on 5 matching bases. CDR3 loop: CASSSPREVGSYEQYF. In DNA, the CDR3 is TGTGCCAGCAGTTCCCCCAGGGAAGTTGGCTCCTACGAGCAGTACTTC.